A single sample gave rise to the 2 T cell receptor beta chains below, sequenced in a study of blood T cell repertoires in COVID-19. Profiled with immunoSEQ multiplex PCR; TCRdb holds only in-frame clones, not every one. The sample has some 100,000 clones; 80% to 95% are singletons. Sequenced: peripheral blood. Source of these receptors: a man aged 70-80 years with acute or convalescent COVID-19.

The V call is TRBV4-3, the J call TRBJ2-2; no firm D call. Germline V CDR1 and CDR2: LGHNA, YSLEER. V was shortened by 0 bases and J by 4 bases, with 9 bases between the two germline ends. The CDR3 totals 15 residues. The DNA of the CDR3 is TGCGCCAGCAGCCAAGAGCCCCAGGTCACCGGGGAGCTGTTTTTT. Translated, it gives CASSQEPQVTGELFF.

This clone has a handful of counts. The chain couples TRBV11-2 to TRBJ2-1; D call uncertain. Trimming removed 2 bases from V and 1 base from J, with 12 bases in between. CDR3 size: 16 residues. The germline V gene has CDR1 SGHAT and CDR2 FQNNGV. The DNA of the CDR3 is TGTGCCAGCAGCTTATTGGCCTTCCAATCCTACAATGAGCAGTTCTTC. Protein: CASSLLAFQSYNEQFF.